This T cell receptor (beta chain) appears in the sequencing data of a study of CD8+ T cells in alopecia areata. Extracted RNA was reverse transcribed, and the resulting cDNA served as sequencing template. Clones were sequenced by immunoSEQ multiplex PCR, and TCRdb holds only the in-frame ones, with some missing. The data contain about 70,000 clones, approximately 46% of them singletons. This clone occurred a few times. A read error may produce the germline difference seen at one junction end. The CDR3 extends over 15 amino acids. Germline CDR1 is LGHNA and CDR2 is YNFKEQ. PBMCs served as the source from which CD4+ and CD8+ T cells were sorted.

The sequence came from a human donor with alopecia areata. The material was CD8+ T cells sorted from blood, obtained at week 0. This rearrangement joins TRBV4-2 to TRBJ2-3, with TRBD2 matching over 8 bases. The CDR3 nucleotides read TGTGCCAGCACCCAAGTAGCGGGATCCACAGATACGCAGTATTTT. Its protein is CASTQVAGSTDTQYF.